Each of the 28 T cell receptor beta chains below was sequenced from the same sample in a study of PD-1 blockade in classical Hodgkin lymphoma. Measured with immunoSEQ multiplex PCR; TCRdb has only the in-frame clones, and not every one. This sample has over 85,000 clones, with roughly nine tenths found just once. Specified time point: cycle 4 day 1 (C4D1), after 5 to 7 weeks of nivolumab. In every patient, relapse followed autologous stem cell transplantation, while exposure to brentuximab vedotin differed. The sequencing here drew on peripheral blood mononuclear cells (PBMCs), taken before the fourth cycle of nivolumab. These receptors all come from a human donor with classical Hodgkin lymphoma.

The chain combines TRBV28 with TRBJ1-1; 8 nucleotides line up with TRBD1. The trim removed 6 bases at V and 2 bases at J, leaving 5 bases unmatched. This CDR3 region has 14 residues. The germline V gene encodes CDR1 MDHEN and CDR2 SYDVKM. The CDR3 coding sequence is TGTGCCAGCAGGCCGGGACAGGTAAACACTGAAGCTTTCTTT. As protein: CASRPGQVNTEAFF. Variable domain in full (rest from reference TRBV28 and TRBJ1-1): DVKVTQSSRYLVKRTGEKVFLECVQDMDHENMFWYRQDPGLGLRLIYFSYDVKMKEKGDIPEGYSVSREKKERFSLILESASTNQTSMYLCASRPGQVNTEAFFGQGTRLTVV.

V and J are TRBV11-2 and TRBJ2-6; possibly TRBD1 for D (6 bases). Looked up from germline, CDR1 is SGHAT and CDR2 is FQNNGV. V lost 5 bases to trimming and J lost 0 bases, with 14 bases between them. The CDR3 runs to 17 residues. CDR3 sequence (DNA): TGTGCCAGCAGCAACCGGACAGTTGGCTCTGGGGCCAACGTCCTGACTTTC. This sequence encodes CASSNRTVGSGANVLTF.

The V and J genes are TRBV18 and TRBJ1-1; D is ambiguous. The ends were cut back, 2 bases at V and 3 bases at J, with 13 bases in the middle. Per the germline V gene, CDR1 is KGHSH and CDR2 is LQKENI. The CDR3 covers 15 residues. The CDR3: CASSPSTAEDTEAFF. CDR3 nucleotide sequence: TGTGCCAGCTCACCATCAACGGCGGAGGACACTGAAGCTTTCTTT.

For the CDR3, the DNA is TGTGCCAGCAGTATACAGGGGGGGGGCACTGAAGCTTTCTTT. As protein: CASSIQGGGTEAFF. V gene TRBV2 combines with J gene TRBJ1-1, with TRBD1 identical over 8 bases. The CDR3 runs to 14 residues. Germline assignment: CDR1 SNHLY and CDR2 FYNNEI. Trimming cost V 5 bases and J 4 bases; bases outside gene matches: 6. Full variable domain (outside the CDR3, taken from reference TRBV2 and TRBJ1-1): EPEVTQTPSHQVTQMGQEVILRCVPISNHLYFYWYRQILGQKVEFLVSFYNNEISEKSEIFDDQFSVERPDGSNFTLKIRSTKLEDSAMYFCASSIQGGGTEAFFGQGTRLTVV.

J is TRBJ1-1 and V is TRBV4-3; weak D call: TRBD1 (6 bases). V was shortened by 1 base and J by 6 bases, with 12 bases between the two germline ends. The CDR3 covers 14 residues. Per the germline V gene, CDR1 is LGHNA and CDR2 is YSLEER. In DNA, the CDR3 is TGCGCCAGCAGCCAAGTGGCGACAGGCGCTGAAGCTTTCTTT. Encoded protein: CASSQVATGAEAFF.

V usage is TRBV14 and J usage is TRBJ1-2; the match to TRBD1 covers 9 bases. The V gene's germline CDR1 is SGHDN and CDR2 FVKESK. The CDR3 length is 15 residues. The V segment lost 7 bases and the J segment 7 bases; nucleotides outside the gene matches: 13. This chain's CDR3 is CASTPLQGALGGYTF. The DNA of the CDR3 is TGTGCCAGCACCCCGCTACAGGGGGCTCTTGGTGGCTACACCTTC.

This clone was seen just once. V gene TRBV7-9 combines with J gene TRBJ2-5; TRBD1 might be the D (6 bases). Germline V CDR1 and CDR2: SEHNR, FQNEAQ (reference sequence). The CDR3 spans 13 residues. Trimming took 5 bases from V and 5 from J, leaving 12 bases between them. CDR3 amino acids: CASSMGARETQYF. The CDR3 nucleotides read TGTGCCAGCAGCATGGGGGCTCGGGAGACCCAGTACTTC.

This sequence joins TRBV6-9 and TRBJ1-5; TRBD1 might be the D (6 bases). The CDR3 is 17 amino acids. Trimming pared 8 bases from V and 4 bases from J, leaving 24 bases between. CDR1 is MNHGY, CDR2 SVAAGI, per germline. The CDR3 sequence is CASPKVVRTAANQPQHF. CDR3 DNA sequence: TGTGCCAGCCCAAAAGTCGTCCGGACAGCAGCAAATCAGCCCCAGCATTTT.

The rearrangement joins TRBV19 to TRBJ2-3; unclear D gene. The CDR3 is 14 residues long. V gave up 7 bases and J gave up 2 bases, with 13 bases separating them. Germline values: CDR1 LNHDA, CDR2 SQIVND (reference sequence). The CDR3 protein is CASTFTDNTDTQYF. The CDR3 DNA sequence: TGTGCCAGTACATTTACAGATAACACAGATACGCAGTATTTT. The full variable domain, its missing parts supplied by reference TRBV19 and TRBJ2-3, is DGGITQSPKYLFRKEGQNVTLSCEQNLNHDAMYWYRQDPGQGLRLIYYSQIVNDFQKGDIAEGYSVSREKKESFPLTVTSAQKNPTAFYLCASTFTDNTDTQYFGPGTRLTVL.

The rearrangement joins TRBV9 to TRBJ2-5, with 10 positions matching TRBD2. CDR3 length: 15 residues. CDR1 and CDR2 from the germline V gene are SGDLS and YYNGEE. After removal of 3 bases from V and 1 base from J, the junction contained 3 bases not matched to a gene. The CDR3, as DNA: TGTGCCAGCAGCGAGCGGGGGGGCCTCCAAGAGACCCAGTACTTC. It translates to CASSERGGLQETQYF.

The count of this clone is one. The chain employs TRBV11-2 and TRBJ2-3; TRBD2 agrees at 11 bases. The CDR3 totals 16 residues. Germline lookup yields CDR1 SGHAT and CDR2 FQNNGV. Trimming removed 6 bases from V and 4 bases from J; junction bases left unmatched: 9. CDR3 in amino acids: CASRPPSGGWADTQYF. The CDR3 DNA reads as TGTGCCAGCAGACCTCCTAGCGGGGGGTGGGCAGATACGCAGTATTTT.

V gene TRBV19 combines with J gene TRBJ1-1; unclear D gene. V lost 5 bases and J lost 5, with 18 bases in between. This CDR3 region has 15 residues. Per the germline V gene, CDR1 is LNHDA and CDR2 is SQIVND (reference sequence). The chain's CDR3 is CASSLVEAARTEAFF. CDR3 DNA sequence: TGTGCCAGTAGTCTCGTTGAGGCGGCGCGAACTGAAGCTTTCTTT.

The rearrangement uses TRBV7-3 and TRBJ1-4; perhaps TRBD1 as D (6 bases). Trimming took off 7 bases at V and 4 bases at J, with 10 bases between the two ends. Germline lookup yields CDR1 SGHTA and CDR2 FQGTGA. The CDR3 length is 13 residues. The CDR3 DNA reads TGTGCCAGCACCCAGGGGTATAATGAAAAACTGTTTTTT. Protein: CASTQGYNEKLFF.

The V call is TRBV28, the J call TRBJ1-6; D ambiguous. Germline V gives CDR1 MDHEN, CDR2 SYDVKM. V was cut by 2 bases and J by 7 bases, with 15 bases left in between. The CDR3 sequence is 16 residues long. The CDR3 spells CASSLVHILTNSPLHF. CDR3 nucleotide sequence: TGTGCCAGCAGTTTAGTCCACATCCTAACCAATTCACCCCTCCACTTT.

For the CDR3, the DNA is TGTGCCAGCAGCTTAGTCACCTACGAGCAGTACTTC. It yields the protein CASSLVTYEQYF. V gene TRBV7-9 combines with J gene TRBJ2-7, with unresolved D. CDR1 is SEHNR, CDR2 FQNEAQ, per germline (reference sequence). V lost 1 base, J lost 2 bases, and 3 bases lay in between. The CDR3 sequence is 12 residues long.

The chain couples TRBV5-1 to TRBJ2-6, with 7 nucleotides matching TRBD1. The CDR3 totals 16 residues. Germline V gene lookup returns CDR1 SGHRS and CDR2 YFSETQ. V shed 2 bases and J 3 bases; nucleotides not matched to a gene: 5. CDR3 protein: CASSFLQGSGANVLTF. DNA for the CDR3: TGCGCCAGCAGCTTTTTACAGGGGAGTGGGGCCAACGTCCTGACTTTC.

The CDR3 DNA is TGTGCCAGTAGTATGAGTACGGGCCCGAACACCGGGGAGCTGTTTTTT. Translating it yields CASSMSTGPNTGELFF. The rearrangement uses TRBV19 and TRBJ2-2; D gene ambiguous. Trimming took off 3 bases at V and 0 bases at J, with 11 bases between the two ends. The CDR3 covers 16 residues. CDR1 is LNHDA and CDR2 is SQIVND in the germline V gene (reference sequence).

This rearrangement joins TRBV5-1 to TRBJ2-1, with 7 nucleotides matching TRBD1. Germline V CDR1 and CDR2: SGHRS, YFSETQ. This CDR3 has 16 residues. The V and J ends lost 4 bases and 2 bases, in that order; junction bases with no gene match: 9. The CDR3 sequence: CASSPSDRRPYNEQFF. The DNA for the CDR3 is TGCGCCAGCAGCCCCTCGGACAGGAGGCCCTACAATGAGCAGTTCTTC.

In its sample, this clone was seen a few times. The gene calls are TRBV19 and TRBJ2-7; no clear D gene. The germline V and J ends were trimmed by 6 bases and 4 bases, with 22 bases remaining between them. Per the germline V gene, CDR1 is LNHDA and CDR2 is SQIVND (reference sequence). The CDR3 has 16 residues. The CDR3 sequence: CASSLRPAGGGYEQYF. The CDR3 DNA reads TGTGCCAGTAGCCTTAGGCCGGCCGGCGGTGGTTACGAGCAGTACTTC.

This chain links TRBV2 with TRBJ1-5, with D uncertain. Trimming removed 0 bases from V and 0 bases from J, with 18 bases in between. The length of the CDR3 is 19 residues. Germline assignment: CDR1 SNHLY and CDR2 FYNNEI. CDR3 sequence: CASSEALPVEGNSNQPQHF. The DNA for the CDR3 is TGTGCCAGCAGTGAAGCGCTTCCGGTGGAGGGTAATAGCAATCAGCCCCAGCATTTT.

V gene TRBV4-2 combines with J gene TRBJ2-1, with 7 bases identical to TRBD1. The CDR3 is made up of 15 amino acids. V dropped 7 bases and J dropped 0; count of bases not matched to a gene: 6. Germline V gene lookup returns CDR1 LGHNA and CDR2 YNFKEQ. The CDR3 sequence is CASNPGTASYNEQFF. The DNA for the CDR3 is TGTGCCAGCAACCCCGGGACAGCCTCCTACAATGAGCAGTTCTTC.

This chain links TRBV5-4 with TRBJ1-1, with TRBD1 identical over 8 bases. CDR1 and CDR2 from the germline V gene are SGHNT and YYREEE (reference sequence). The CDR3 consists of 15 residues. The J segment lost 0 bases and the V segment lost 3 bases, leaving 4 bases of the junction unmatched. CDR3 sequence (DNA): TGTGCCAGCAGCTGGGGGACAGGAATGAACACTGAAGCTTTCTTT. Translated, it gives CASSWGTGMNTEAFF. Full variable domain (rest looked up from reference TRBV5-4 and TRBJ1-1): ETGVTQSPTHLIKTRGQQVTLRCSSQSGHNTVSWYQQALGQGPQFIFQYYREEENGRGNFPPRFSGLQFPNYSSELNVNALELDDSALYLCASSWGTGMNTEAFFGQGTRLTVV.

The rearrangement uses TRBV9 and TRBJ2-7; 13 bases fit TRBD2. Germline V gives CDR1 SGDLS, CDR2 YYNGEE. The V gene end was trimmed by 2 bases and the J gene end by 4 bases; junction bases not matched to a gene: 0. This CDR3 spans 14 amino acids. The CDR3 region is CASSVTSGGYEQYF. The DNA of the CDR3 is TGTGCCAGCAGCGTGACTAGCGGGGGGTACGAGCAGTACTTC.

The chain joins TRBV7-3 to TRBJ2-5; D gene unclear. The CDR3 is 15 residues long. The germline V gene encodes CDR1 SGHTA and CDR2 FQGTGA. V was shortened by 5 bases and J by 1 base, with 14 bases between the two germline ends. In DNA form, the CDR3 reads TGTGCCAGCAGCACCGCCCCGGGCTCCCAAGAGACCCAGTACTTC. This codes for CASSTAPGSQETQYF.

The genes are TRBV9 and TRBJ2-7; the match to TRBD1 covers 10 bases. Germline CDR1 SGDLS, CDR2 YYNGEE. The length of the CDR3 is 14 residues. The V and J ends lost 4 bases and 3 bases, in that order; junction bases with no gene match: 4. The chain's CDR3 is CASSSRDRGYEQYF. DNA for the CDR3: TGTGCCAGCAGCTCCCGGGACAGGGGCTACGAGCAGTACTTC.

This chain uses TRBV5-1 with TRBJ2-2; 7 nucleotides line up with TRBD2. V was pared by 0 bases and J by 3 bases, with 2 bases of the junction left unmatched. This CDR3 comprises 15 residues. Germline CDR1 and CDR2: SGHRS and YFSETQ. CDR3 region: CASSLDGGYTGELFF. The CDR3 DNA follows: TGCGCCAGCAGCTTGGACGGGGGGTACACCGGGGAGCTGTTTTTT.

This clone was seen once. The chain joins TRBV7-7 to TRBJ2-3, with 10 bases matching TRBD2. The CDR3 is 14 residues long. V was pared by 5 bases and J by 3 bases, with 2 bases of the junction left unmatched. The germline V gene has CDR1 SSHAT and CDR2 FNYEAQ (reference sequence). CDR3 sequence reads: CASSKLAGTDTQYF. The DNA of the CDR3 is TGTGCCAGCAGCAAACTAGCGGGGACAGATACGCAGTATTTT.

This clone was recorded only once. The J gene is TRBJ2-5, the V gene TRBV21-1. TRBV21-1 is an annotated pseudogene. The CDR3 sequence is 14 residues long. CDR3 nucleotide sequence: TGTGCCAGCAGCACCCTGAAGGGCGGAGAGACCCAGTACTTC. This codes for CASSTLKGGETQYF.